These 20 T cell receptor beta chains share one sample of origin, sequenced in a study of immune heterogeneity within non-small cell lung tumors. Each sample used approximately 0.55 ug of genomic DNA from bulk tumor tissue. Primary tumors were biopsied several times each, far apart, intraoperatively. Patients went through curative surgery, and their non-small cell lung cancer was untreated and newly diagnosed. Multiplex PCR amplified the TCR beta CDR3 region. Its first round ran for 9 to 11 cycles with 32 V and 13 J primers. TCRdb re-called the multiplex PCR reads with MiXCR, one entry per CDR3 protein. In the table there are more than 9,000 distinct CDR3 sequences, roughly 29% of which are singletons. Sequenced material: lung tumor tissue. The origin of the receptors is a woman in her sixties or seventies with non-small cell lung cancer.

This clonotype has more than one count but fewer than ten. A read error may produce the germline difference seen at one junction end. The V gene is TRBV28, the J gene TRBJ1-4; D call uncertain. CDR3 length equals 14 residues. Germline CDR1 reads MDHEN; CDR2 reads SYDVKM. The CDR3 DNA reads TGTGTCAGCAGTTTAAGTCAGCATAATGAAAAACTGGTTTTT. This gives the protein CVSSLSQHNEKLVF.

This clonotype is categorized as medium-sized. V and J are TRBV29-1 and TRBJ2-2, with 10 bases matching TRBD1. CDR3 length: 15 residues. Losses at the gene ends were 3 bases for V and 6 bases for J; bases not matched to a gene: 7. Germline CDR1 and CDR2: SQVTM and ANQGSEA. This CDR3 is CSVDFGTGVAGELFF. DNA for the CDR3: TGCAGCGTTGATTTTGGGACAGGGGTGGCCGGGGAGCTGTTTTTT.

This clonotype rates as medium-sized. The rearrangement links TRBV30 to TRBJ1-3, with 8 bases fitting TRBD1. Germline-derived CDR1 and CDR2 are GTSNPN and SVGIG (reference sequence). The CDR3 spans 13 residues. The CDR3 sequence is CAADRDSGNTIYF. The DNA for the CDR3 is TGTGCGGCGGACAGGGACTCTGGAAACACCATATATTTT. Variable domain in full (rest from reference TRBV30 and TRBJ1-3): SQTIHQWPATLVQPVGSPLSLECTVEGTSNPNLYWYRQAAGRGLQLLFYSVGIGQISSEVPQNLSASRPQDRQFILSSKKLLLSDSGFYLCAADRDSGNTIYFGEGSWLTVV.

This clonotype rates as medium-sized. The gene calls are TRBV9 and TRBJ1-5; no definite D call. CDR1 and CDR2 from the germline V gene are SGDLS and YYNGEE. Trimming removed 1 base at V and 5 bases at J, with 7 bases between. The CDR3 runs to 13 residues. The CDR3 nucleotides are TGTGCCAGCAGCGTATCGGGTGATCAGCCCCAGCATTTT. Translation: CASSVSGDQPQHF.

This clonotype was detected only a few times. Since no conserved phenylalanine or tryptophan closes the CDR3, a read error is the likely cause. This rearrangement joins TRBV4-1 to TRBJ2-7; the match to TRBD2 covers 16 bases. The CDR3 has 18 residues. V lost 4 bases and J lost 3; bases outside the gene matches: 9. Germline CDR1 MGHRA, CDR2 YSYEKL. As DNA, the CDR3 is TGCGCCAGCAGCCTCGGGACTAGCGGGAGGGCCCAAGTCTACGAGCAGTACCTC. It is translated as CASSLGTSGRAQVYEQYL.

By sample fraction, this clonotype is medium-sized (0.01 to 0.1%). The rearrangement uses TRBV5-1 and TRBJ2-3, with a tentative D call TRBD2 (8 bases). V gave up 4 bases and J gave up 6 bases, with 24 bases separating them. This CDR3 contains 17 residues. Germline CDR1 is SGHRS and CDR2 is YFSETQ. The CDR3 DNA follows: TGCGCCAGCAGCCACGGGACTAGGGGGCTTGGTTTGGATACGCAGTATTTT. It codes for CASSHGTRGLGLDTQYF.

CDR3 residues: CASSPRQGGGTEAFF. DNA for the CDR3: TGTGCCAGCAGCCCCCGACAGGGGGGGGGCACTGAAGCTTTCTTT. The chain links TRBV11-2 to TRBJ1-1; 9 nucleotides align to TRBD1. Germline V CDR1 and CDR2: SGHAT, FQNNGV. V was clipped by 5 bases and J by 4 bases; unmatched bases: 8. The CDR3 has 15 residues.

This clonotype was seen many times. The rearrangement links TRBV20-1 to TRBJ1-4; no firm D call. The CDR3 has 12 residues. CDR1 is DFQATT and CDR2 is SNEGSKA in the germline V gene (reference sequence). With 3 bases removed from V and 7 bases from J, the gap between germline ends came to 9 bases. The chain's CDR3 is CSASPLSEKLFF. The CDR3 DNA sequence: TGCAGTGCTAGCCCCCTCAGTGAAAAACTGTTTTTT.

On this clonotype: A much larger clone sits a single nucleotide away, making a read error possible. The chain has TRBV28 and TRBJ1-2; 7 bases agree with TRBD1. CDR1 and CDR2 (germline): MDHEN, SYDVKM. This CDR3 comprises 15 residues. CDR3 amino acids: CASSLSSVGGYGYAF. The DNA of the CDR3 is TGTGCCAGCAGTTTATCCTCGGTAGGGGGCTATGGCTACGCCTTC.

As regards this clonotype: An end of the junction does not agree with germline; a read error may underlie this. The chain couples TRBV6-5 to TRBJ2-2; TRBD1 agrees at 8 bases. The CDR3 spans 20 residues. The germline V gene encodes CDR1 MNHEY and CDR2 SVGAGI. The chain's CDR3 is CASSYSRGQGASVVHRGAVF. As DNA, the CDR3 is TGTGCCAGCAGTTACAGTCGTGGGCAGGGGGCAAGTGTTGTACACCGGGGAGCTGTTTTT.

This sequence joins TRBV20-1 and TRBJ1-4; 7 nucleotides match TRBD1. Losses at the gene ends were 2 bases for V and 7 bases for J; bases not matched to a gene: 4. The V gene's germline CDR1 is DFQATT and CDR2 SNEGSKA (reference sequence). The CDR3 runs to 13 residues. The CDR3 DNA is TGCAGTGCTAGAAACAGGGGAGGTGAAAAACTGTTTTTT. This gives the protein CSARNRGGEKLFF.

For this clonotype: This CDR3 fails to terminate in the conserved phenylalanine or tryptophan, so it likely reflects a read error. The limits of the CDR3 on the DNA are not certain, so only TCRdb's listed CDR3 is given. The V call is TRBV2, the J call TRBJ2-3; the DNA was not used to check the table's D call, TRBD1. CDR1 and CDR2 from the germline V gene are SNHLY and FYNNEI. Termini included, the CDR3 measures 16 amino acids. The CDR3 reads CASNVGAVRVEQYFGP.

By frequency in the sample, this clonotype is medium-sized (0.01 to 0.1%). CDR3 in DNA: TGTGCCAGTAGGGCCGGGAAAGGGGGCCTTACTGAAGCTTTCTTT. Translating it yields CASRAGKGGLTEAFF. This chain uses TRBV19 with TRBJ1-1; TRBD1 matches 7 bases. The V gene end was trimmed by 6 bases and the J gene end by 5 bases; junction bases not matched to a gene: 12. This CDR3 is built from 15 residues. Germline assignment: CDR1 LNHDA and CDR2 SQIVND (reference sequence).

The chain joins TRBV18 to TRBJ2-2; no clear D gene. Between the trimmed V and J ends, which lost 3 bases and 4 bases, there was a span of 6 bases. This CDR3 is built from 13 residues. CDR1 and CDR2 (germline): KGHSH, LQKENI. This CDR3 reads CASSPTATGELFF. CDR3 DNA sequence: TGTGCCAGCTCACCTACGGCCACCGGGGAGCTGTTTTTT.

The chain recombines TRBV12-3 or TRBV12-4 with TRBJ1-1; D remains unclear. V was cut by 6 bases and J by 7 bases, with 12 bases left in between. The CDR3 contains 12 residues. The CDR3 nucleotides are TGTGCCAGCAGCTTTCAGGCTATTGAAGCTTTCTTT. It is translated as CASSFQAIEAFF.

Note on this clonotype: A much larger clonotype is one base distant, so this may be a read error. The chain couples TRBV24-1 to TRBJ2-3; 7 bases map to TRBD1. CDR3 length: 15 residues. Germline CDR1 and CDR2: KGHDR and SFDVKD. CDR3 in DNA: TGTGACACCAGTGACCTCCGTAGGGGGCCAGATACGCAGTATTTT. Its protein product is CDTSDLRRGPDTQYF.

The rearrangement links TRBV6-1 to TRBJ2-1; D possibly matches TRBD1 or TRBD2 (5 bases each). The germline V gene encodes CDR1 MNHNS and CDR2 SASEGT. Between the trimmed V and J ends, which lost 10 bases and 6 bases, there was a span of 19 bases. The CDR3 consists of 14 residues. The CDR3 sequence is CAIHRDLAFNEQFF. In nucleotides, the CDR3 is TGTGCCATACACCGGGACCTCGCATTCAATGAGCAGTTCTTC.

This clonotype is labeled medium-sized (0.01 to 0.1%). The CDR3 nucleotides are TGTGCCAGCAGTCTAGTTGGGGACTACAATGAGCAGTTCTTC. Its translation: CASSLVGDYNEQFF. The chain uses TRBV6-1 and TRBJ2-1; D unresolved. The germline gives CDR1 MNHNS, CDR2 SASEGT. This CDR3 contains 14 residues. Trimming stripped 5 bases from V and 3 bases from J, with 11 bases between.

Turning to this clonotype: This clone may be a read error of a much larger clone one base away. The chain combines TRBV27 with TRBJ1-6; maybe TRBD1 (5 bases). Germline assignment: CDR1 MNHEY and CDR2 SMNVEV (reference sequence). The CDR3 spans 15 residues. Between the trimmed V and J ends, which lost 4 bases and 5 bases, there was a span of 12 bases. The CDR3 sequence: CASSSTVTDNSPLHF. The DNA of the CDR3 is TGTGCCAGCAGTTCCACCGTGACAGATAATTCACCCCTCCACTTT.

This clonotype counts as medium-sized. The CDR3: CAWGQGNNEQYF. DNA for the CDR3: TGTGCCTGGGGACAGGGTAACAACGAGCAGTACTTC. This chain joins TRBV30 and TRBJ2-7, with 8 bases matching TRBD1. The CDR3 consists of 12 residues. Germline V gives CDR1 GTSNPN, CDR2 SVGIG (reference sequence). V shed 5 bases and J 5 bases; nucleotides not matched to a gene: 5.